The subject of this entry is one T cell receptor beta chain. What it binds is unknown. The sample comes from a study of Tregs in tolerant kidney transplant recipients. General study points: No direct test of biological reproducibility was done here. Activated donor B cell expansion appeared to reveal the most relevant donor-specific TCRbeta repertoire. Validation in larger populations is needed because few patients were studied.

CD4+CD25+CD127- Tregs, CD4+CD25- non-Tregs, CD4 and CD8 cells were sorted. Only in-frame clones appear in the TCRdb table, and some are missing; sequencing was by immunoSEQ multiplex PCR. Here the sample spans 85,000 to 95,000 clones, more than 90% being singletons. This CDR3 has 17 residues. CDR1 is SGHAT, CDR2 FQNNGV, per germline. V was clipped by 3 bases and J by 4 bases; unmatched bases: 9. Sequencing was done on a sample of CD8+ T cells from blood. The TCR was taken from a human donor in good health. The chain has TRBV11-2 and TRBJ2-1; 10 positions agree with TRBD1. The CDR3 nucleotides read TGTGCCAGCAGCTTTGAGCCGGGACAGGGGAGGTACAATGAGCAGTTCTTC. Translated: CASSFEPGQGRYNEQFF.